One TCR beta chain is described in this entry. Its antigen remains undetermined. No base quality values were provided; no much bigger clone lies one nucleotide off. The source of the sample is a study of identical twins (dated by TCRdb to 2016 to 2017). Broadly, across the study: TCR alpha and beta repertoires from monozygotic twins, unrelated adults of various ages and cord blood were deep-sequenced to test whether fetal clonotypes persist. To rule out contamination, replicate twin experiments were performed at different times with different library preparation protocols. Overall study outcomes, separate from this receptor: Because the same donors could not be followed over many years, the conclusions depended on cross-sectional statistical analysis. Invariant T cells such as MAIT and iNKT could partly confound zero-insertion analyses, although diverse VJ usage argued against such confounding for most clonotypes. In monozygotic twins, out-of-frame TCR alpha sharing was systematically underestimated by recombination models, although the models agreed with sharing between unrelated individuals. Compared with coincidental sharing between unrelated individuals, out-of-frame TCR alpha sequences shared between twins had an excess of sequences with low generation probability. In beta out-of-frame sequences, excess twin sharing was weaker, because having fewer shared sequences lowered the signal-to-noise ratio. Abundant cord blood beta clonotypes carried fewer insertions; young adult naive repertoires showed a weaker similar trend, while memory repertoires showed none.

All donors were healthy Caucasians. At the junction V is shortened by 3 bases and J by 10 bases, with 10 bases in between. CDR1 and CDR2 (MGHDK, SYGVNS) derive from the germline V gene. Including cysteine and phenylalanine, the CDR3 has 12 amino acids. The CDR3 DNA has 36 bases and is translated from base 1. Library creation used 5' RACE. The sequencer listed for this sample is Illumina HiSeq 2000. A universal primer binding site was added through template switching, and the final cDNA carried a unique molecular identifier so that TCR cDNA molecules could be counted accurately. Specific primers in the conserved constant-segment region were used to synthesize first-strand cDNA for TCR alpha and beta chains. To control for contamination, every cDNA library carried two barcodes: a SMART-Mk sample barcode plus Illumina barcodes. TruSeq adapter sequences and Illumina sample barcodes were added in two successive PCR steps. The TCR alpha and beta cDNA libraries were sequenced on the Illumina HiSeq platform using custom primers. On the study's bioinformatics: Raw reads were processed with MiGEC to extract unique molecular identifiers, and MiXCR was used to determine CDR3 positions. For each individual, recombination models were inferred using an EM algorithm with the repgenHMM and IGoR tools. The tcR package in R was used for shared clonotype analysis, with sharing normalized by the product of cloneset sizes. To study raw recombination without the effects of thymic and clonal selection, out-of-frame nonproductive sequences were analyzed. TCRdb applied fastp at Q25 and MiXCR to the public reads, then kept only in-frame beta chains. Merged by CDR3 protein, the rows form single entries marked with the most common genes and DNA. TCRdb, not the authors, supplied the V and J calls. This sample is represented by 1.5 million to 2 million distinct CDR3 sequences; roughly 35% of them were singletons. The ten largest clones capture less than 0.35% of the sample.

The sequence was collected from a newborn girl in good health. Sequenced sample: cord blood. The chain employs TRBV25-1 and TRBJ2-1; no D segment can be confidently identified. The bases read TGTGCCAGCAGTGATTCTGGGCGCGAGCAGTTCTTC. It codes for CASSDSGREQFF.